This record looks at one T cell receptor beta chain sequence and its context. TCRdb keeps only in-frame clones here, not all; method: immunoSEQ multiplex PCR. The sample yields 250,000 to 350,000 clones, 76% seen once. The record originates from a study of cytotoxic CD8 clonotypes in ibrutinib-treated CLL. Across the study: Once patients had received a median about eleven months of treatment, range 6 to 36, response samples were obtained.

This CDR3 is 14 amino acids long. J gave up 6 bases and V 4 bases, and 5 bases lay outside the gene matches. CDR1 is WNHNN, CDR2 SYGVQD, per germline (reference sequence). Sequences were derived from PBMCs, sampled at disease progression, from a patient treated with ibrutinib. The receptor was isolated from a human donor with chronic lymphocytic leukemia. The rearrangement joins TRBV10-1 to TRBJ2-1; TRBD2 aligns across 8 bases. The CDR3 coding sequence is TGCGCCAGCAGTGGACTAGCGAGAGTCAATGAGCAGTTCTTC. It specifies CASSGLARVNEQFF.